The entry below gives a single T cell receptor (beta chain) sequence along with its context. The sample originates from a study of T cell responses to AZD1222 COVID-19 vaccine. The protocol was immunoSEQ multiplex PCR, while the TCRdb copy is restricted to in-frame clones and leaves out a portion. The sample lists some 250,000 clones, around 93% occurring once. The sample was peripheral blood, taken 28 days after the second AZD1222 dose. This TCR was recovered from an adult who received the AZD1222 COVID-19 vaccine.

Here the CDR3 DNA reads TGTGCCTGGGGACTGGACAGAGCTAACTATGGCTACACCTTC. Its protein is CAWGLDRANYGYTF. The J gene is TRBJ1-2, the V gene TRBV30, with D maybe TRBD1 (6 bases). In germline, CDR1 is GTSNPN, CDR2 SVGIG (reference sequence). Trimming shortened V by 5 bases and J by 0 bases, and 13 bases separated the two germline ends. This CDR3 has 14 amino acids.